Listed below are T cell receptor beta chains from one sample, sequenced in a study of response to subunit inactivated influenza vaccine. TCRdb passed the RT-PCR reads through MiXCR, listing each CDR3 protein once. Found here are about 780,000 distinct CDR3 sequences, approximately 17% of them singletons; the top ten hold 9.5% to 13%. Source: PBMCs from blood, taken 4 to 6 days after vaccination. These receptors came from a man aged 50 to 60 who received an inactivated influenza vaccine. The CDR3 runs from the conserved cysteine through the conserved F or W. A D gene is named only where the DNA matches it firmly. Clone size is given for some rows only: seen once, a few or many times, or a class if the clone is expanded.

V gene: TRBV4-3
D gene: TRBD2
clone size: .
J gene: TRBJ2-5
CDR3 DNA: TGCGCCAGCAGGCCGACGGTTGGGACTAGCGGGCAGACCCAGTACTTC
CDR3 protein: CASRPTVGTSGQTQYF

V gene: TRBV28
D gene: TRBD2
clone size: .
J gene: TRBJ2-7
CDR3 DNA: TGTGCCAGCAGTTTGTCGGGTCTAGCGGGGGGACGCTACGAGCAGTACTTC
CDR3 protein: CASSLSGLAGGRYEQYF

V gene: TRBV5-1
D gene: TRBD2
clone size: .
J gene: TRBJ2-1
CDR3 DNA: TGCGCCAGCAGCTTGGATACTAGCGGGAGTTGGTTCTTC
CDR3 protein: CASSLDTSGSWFF

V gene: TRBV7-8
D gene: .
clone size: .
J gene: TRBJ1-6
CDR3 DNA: TGTGCCAGCAGCGTCGGACAGACGGATAATTCACCCCTCCACTTT
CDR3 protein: CASSVGQTDNSPLHF

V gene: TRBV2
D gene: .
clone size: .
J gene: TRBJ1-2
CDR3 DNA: TGTGCCAGCAGTGAAGCGTTCGGTTCCAGCTATGGCTACACCTTC
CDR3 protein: CASSEAFGSSYGYTF

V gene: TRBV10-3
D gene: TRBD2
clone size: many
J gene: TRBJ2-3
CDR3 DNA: TGTGCCATCAGCCGACTAGCTAGCACAGATACGCAGTATTTT
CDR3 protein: CAISRLASTDTQYF

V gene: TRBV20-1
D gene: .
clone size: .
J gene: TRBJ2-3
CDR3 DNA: TGCAGTGCTAGTGCGCAGCAACCCCTCACAGATACGCAGTATTTT
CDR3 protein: CSASAQQPLTDTQYF

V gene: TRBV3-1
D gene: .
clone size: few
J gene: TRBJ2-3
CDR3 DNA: TGTGCCAGCAGCCAAGTCGGGAAAAAACTCCCAGATACGCAGTATTTT
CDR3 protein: CASSQVGKKLPDTQYF

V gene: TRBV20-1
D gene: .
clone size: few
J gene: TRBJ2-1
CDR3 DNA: TGCAGTGCTAGAGACGGGGGCTCCTACAATGAGCAGTTCTTC
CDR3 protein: CSARDGGSYNEQFF

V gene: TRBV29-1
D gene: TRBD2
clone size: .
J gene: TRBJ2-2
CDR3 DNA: TGCAGCGTTGAAACTAGCGGGGGGGCCACCGGGGAGCTGTTTTTT
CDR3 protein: CSVETSGGATGELFF

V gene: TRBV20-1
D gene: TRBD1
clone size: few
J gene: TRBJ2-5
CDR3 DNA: TGCAGTACTAGTTACGGGACAGGGCGCCAAGAGACCCAGTACTTC
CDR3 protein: CSTSYGTGRQETQYF

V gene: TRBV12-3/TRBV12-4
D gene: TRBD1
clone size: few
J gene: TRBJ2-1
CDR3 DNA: TGTGCCAGCAGTCCCCGGACAGGGTGGAATGAGCAGTTCTTC
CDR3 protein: CASSPRTGWNEQFF

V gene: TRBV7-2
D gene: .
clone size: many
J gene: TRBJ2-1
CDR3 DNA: TGTGCCAGCAGCATGGGTGTAGGTGAGCAGTTCTTC
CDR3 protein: CASSMGVGEQFF

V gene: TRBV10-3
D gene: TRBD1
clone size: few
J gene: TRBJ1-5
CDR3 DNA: TGTGCCATCAGTGTGTCTGACAGGGCAGGTCAGCCCCAGCATTTT
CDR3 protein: CAISVSDRAGQPQHF

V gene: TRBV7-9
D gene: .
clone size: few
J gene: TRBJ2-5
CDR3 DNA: TGTGCCAGCCGTCTACCGGGCCACCAAGAGACCCAGTACTTC
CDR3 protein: CASRLPGHQETQYF

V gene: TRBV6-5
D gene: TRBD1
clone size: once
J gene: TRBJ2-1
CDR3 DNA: TGTGCCAGCAGTTACTCCATAAACAGGGGGCGGAACAATGAGCAGTTCTTC
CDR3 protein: CASSYSINRGRNNEQFF

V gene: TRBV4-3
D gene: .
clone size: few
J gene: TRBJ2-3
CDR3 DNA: TGCGCCAGCAGCCAAGGAGGGGAAACAGATACGCAGTATTTT
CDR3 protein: CASSQGGETDTQYF